This TCR beta chain derives from a study of blood T cells in healthy people across ages (dated by TCRdb to the mid-2010s). Concerning the study at large: In model experiments, roughly one uniquely barcoded TCR beta cDNA molecule per two T cells was captured by template switching. To track age-related changes in TCR beta repertoire diversity, the study relied on deep sequencing normalized with unique cDNA molecular identifiers. Donors were grouped into four age groups: young (average roughly 16 years), middle-aged (around 39), aged (approximately 67) and long-lived (82). To avoid experimental bias, donors of different ages were randomly spread across the sequencing lanes. The study analyzed two additional independent replicas of 1 million unique cDNA reads from the same blood draw for two donors, one aged 18 to 29 and one aged 80 or older.

A few counts support this clonotype. The antigen it binds to is not known. No qualities accompany the bases; no much larger clone lies one base away. Here is what the overall study found, with its caveats: Compared with the aged group, the long-lived group had more naive CD4+ T cells, fewer expanded clones and increased TCR diversity, a pattern suggesting age selection. Observed TCR beta diversity per million T cells fell roughly linearly with age, and a significant reduction was already apparent by age about 38. Total diversity estimates from one million sequenced T cells were considered lower bounds and underestimates. Because the CMV infection status of the donors was unknown, age-related changes in expanded clonotypes may potentially have been confounded. Conclusive comparison of naive and antigen-experienced compartments was prevented by the profiling of bulk unsorted PBMCs. A strong correlation was found between observed TCR beta diversity and the percentage of naive T cells measured by flow cytometry.

The library relied on 5' RACE. The sequencer listed for this sample is Illumina HiSeq 2500. A second PCR of roughly 7 to 11 cycles was run with a J-beta primer mix and a sample-barcoded 5' primer. A template-switch 5' adaptor carrying 12 random nucleotides introduced a unique molecular identifier onto each TCR beta cDNA molecule. Each sample yielded at least 2.5 million CDR3-containing paired-end reads. First-strand cDNA synthesis was performed from all RNA using the Mint cDNA synthesis kit, with priming by a TRBC-specific oligonucleotide. Following uracil-DNA glycosylase treatment, all cDNA underwent a first 18-cycle PCR with the universal primers M1SS and BC2_uni_R. The authors' analysis ran thus. Normalization of each sample was performed by random selection of 1 million high-quality reads, each carrying a distinct molecular identifier. Reads sharing molecular identifiers were discarded rather than binned into consensus sequences. CDR3 identification, clonotype clustering and error correction used MiTCR with a Q25 quality threshold and the strictest error-elimination algorithm. A nonparametric unseen species model using Euler transformation provided a lower-bound estimate of total TCR beta diversity. TCRdb ran its own pipeline on the public reads, namely fastp trimming at Q25 and MiXCR clone calling, and kept in-frame beta chains. Here each entry gathers all rows of one CDR3 protein and keeps the most common genes and DNA. The V and J calls shown here were made by TCRdb, not taken from the authors' results. For this sample there are 700,000 or so distinct CDR3 sequences; 22% appear just once. The ten top clones hold about 22% of the sample.

The donors were some 36 Caucasian individuals from Russia, aged roughly 6 to 100 years, who were systemically healthy. Approximately 10 milliliters of peripheral blood were collected from each donor into EDTA-treated Vacutainer tubes. Ficoll-Paque density-gradient centrifugation was used to isolate PBMCs, with at least 6 million per sample. Total RNA was extracted from PBMCs with Trizol reagent, with at least 6 micrograms obtained per sample. For every donor, an aliquot of PBMCs went through flow cytometry to measure the percentages of naive CD45RAhigh/CD27high T cells. The germline V gene (reference sequence) sets CDR1 to PRHDT and CDR2 to FYEKMQ. V sheds 8 bases and J sheds 4 bases, leaving 17 bases between their ends. The CDR3, from cysteine to phenylalanine, totals 15 residues. The read is trimmed to its CDR3 DNA, 45 bases read in frame from base 1.

Sequenced input: blood. This sequence originates from a man aged 65 to 79 in good health. This chain joins TRBV13 to TRBJ2-2; the D gene is perhaps TRBD2, from 5 matching bases. The CDR3 protein: CASGASGFLTGELFF. The DNA sequence is as follows: TGTGCCAGCGGAGCCTCGGGATTTCTCACCGGGGAGCTGTTTTTT.